Presented here are 2 T cell receptor beta chains from one specimen sequenced in a study of cytomegalovirus exposure and HLA in healthy donors (dated by TCRdb to 2016 to 2017). Libraries were made using the immunoSEQ multiplex PCR assay. A mixture of 60 forward primers for TCR Vbeta segments and 13 reverse primers for TCR Jbeta segments was used in the multiplex PCR. TCRdb took over this immuneACCESS table, retaining in-frame rearrangements with V and J assigned. Such tables are incomplete; in checked studies, under half of the missing clones stem from an unresolved V gene, and the remainder is unexplained. The sample includes over 150,000 clones, with roughly 80% observed a single time. The ten largest clones represent under 15% of the sample. The sequenced sample was PBMCs. These receptors came from a woman aged 50 to 65 in good health and CMV-seronegative.

V usage is TRBV7-8 and J usage is TRBJ1-1; no reliable D call. Germline V CDR1 and CDR2: SGHVS, FQNEAQ. Trimming pared 10 bases from V and 0 bases from J, leaving 12 bases between. The CDR3 loop spans 13 amino acids. CDR3 DNA sequence: TGTGCCACAACCTATATCGTGAACACTGAAGCTTTCTTT. Translation: CATTYIVNTEAFF.

Comments on this clone: Other DNA sequences in this specimen translate into the identical CDR3. The chain couples TRBV18 to TRBJ2-2; D might be TRBD1 (8 bases). Germline V gives CDR1 KGHSH, CDR2 LQKENI. This CDR3 is 15 amino acids long. Trimming cost V 2 bases and J 5 bases, with 12 bases left between them. The CDR3 protein is CASSPGQGGTGELFF. The CDR3 DNA reads as TGTGCCAGCTCACCAGGACAGGGAGGGACCGGGGAGCTGTTTTTT.